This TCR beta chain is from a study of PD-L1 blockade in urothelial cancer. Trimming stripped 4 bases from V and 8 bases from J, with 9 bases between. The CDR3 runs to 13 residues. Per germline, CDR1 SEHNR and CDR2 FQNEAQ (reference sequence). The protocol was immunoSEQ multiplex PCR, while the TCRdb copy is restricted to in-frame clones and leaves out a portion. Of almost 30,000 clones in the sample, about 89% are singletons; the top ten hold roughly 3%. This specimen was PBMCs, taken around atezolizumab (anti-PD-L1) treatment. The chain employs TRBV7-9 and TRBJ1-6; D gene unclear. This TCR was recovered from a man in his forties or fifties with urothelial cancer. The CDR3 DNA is TGTGCCAGCAGCTCCTTGAGAGATTCACCCCTCCACTTT. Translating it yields CASSSLRDSPLHF.